The 32 T cell receptor beta chains given below trace back to one sample, sequenced in a study of PD-1 blockade in classical Hodgkin lymphoma. Only in-frame clones appear in the TCRdb table, and some are missing; sequencing was by immunoSEQ multiplex PCR. This sample has some 19,000 clones; around 84% occur once, and the top ten carry approximately 6%. All patients experienced relapse after autologous stem cell transplantation, and brentuximab vedotin exposure was variable. This specimen was peripheral blood mononuclear cells (PBMCs), taken at baseline. The receptors shown here come from a human donor with classical Hodgkin lymphoma.

A remark on this clone: Mismatch with germline at one junction end may stem from a read error. The chain employs TRBV7-9 and TRBJ1-1; D unresolved. The CDR3 consists of 13 residues. CDR1 SEHNR and CDR2 FQNEAQ come from the germline V gene (reference sequence). The CDR3, as DNA: TGTGCCAGCAGCTTTCCCCGAGGTGGGGAGGTCCAGTTT. Protein: CASSFPRGGEVQF.

V is TRBV7-9 and J is TRBJ2-3; 10 positions match TRBD1. CDR1 is SEHNR, CDR2 FQNEAQ, per germline (reference sequence). The CDR3 has 15 residues. Trimming at V came to 4 bases and at J to 1 base, leaving 2 bases not matched to a gene. This CDR3 reads CASSSGTGGTDTQYF. In DNA, the CDR3 is TGTGCCAGCAGCTCCGGGACAGGGGGCACAGATACGCAGTATTTT.

The V call is TRBV14, the J call TRBJ1-1, with a possible D match to TRBD1 (6 bases). Germline loops: CDR1 SGHDN, CDR2 FVKESK. The CDR3 contains 17 residues. Trimming pared 0 bases from V and 0 bases from J, leaving 14 bases between. The CDR3 reads CASSQEVGAGVNTEAFF. The CDR3 DNA sequence: TGTGCCAGCAGCCAAGAGGTGGGGGCCGGGGTGAACACTGAAGCTTTCTTT. Full variable domain (outside the CDR3, taken from reference TRBV14 and TRBJ1-1): EAGVTQFPSHSVIEKGQTVTLRCDPISGHDNLYWYRRVMGKEIKFLLHFVKESKQDESGMPNNRFLAERTGGTYSTLKVQPAELEDSGVYFCASSQEVGAGVNTEAFFGQGTRLTVV.

The sample holds a few counts of this clone. An end of the junction does not agree with germline; a read error may underlie this. The CDR3 protein is CASSPGGLNTEAFF. CDR3 in DNA: TGTGCTAGCAGTCCAGGGGGCCTGAACACTGAAGCTTTCTTT. This sequence joins TRBV7-7 and TRBJ1-1; TRBD1 matches 8 bases. Germline V gene data show CDR1 as SSHAT and CDR2 as FNYEAQ (reference sequence). This CDR3 is built from 14 residues.

J is TRBJ1-1 and V is TRBV6-5, with a tentative D call TRBD1 (6 bases). Germline CDR1 is MNHEY and CDR2 is SVGAGI. CDR3 length: 11 residues. V lost 2 bases to trimming and J lost 13 bases, with 11 bases between them. The CDR3 region is CASSYGRGRFF. The DNA of the CDR3 is TGTGCCAGCAGTTACGGGCGGGGGCGTTTCTTT.

This chain links TRBV7-6 with TRBJ2-3, with 8 bases aligning to TRBD2. V gave up 2 bases and J gave up 4 bases; unmatched junction bases: 2. The germline gives CDR1 SGHVS, CDR2 FNYEAQ. The CDR3 is 14 amino acids. The CDR3 nucleotides read TGTGCCAGCAGCTTATACGGGGGGGCAGATACGCAGTATTTT. It encodes CASSLYGGADTQYF.

This chain links TRBV2 with TRBJ2-7; D gene unclear. Germline V gene sequence: CDR1 SNHLY, CDR2 FYNNEI. The ends were cut back, 5 bases at V and 4 bases at J, with 3 bases in the middle. The CDR3 sequence is 10 residues long. In nucleotides, the CDR3 is TGTGCCAGCAGTTATTACGAGCAGTACTTC. Protein sequence: CASSYYEQYF.

This chain connects TRBV28 to TRBJ2-7; maybe TRBD2 (5 bases). The CDR3 totals 16 residues. Trimming cost V 5 bases and J 7 bases, with 24 bases left between them. Germline V CDR1 and CDR2: MDHEN, SYDVKM. CDR3 sequence: CASSPNPSYISGEQYF. CDR3 in DNA: TGTGCCAGCAGTCCTAACCCCTCCTATATTTCGGGGGAGCAGTACTTC.

This chain connects TRBV10-3 to TRBJ2-2; no definite D call. The CDR3 extends over 12 amino acids. Germline V CDR1 and CDR2: ENHRY, SYGVKD. V was shortened by 9 bases and J by 1 base, with 6 bases between the two germline ends. The CDR3 DNA is TGTGCCATAAGAGGGAACACCGGGGAGCTGTTTTTT. This sequence encodes CAIRGNTGELFF.

The J gene is TRBJ1-2, the V gene TRBV4-2, with 8 bases identical to TRBD1. J was trimmed by 12 bases and V by 2 bases; bases with no gene match: 11. This CDR3 contains 14 residues. Germline V lookup: CDR1 LGHNA, CDR2 YNFKEQ. In nucleotides, the CDR3 is TGTGCCAGCAGCCAACCGGACAGGGATCGAGGCCACACCTTC. Protein product: CASSQPDRDRGHTF.

V is TRBV7-9 and J is TRBJ1-2; D ambiguous. V lost 2 bases, J lost 4 bases, and 14 bases lay in between. The CDR3 loop spans 15 amino acids. Per germline, CDR1 SEHNR and CDR2 FQNEAQ (reference sequence). Here the CDR3 reads CASSLLGGSVYGYTF. The DNA of the CDR3 is TGTGCCAGCAGCTTATTGGGTGGGAGCGTCTATGGCTACACCTTC.

The chain combines TRBV7-2 with TRBJ2-7; tentative D call: TRBD2 (7 bases). Trimming took off 1 base at V and 2 bases at J, with 12 bases between the two ends. Germline CDR1 SGHTA, CDR2 FQGNSA. This CDR3 is 15 amino acids long. CDR3 sequence reads: CASSLGREGAYEQYF. The CDR3 DNA reads TGTGCCAGCAGCTTAGGGAGGGAGGGGGCCTACGAGCAGTACTTC. The full variable domain, its missing parts supplied by reference TRBV7-2 and TRBJ2-7, is GAGVSQSPSNKVTEKGKDVELRCDPISGHTALYWYRQSLGQGLEFLIYFQGNSAPDKSGLPSDRFSAERTGGSVSTLTIQRTQQEDSAVYLCASSLGREGAYEQYFGPGTRLTVT.

V is TRBV11-2 and J is TRBJ2-2, with TRBD1 matching 10 bases. Germline-derived CDR1 and CDR2 are SGHAT and FQNNGV. With 0 bases clipped from V and 6 bases from J, the junction kept 1 base outside the gene matches. The CDR3 consists of 15 residues. This CDR3 is CASSLEGQGSGELFF. CDR3 bases: TGTGCCAGCAGCTTAGAGGGACAGGGGTCCGGGGAGCTGTTTTTT.

The rearrangement uses TRBV7-2 and TRBJ1-1, with D unclear. CDR3 length: 12 residues. From germline, CDR1 is SGHTA and CDR2 FQGNSA. V was pared by 5 bases and J by 0 bases, with 4 bases between. In DNA form, the CDR3 reads TGTGCCAGCAGCAGTGTGAACACTGAAGCTTTCTTT. It specifies CASSSVNTEAFF.

This clone occurred once. The V and J genes are TRBV6-1 and TRBJ1-1; the D is unclear. The CDR3 loop spans 16 amino acids. Trimming took 4 bases from V and 1 from J, leaving 16 bases between them. From germline, CDR1 is MNHNS and CDR2 SASEGT. CDR3 DNA: TGTGCCAGCAGTGGCCCCGGCAAGACGGGGAACACTGAAGCTTTCTTT. Translating gives CASSGPGKTGNTEAFF.

In this sample, this clone turned up a few times. The chain has TRBV6-1 and TRBJ1-6; D is ambiguous. Trimming cost V 6 bases and J 8 bases, with 11 bases left between them. The germline CDR1 and CDR2 sequences are MNHNS and SASEGT. This CDR3 contains 13 residues. CDR3 amino acids: CASRLTGDSPLHF. CDR3 nucleotide sequence: TGTGCCAGCAGGTTAACTGGTGATTCACCCCTCCACTTT.

This clone was detected once. The V gene is TRBV6-5, the J gene TRBJ1-6; D is uncertain. The CDR3 extends over 15 amino acids. Germline values: CDR1 MNHEY, CDR2 SVGAGI. Trimming left V 6 bases short and J 5 bases short, with 14 bases between. DNA for the CDR3: TGTGCCAGCAGAGACGCGTCGGATCATAATTCACCCCTCCACTTT. The encoded protein is CASRDASDHNSPLHF.

Here the CDR3 reads CASSLGGGFYGYTF. Written as DNA, the CDR3 is TGTGCCAGTAGCCTAGGGGGAGGGTTCTATGGCTACACCTTC. This chain links TRBV19 with TRBJ1-2; TRBD1 might be the D (6 bases). The V end was cut by 6 bases, the J end by 4 bases, with 15 bases between. In germline, CDR1 is LNHDA, CDR2 SQIVND (reference sequence). The CDR3 loop spans 14 amino acids.

This rearrangement joins TRBV19 to TRBJ2-1; a weak D match, TRBD2 (7 bases). The CDR3 consists of 15 residues. The V gene lost 8 bases and the J gene lost 0 bases, with 14 bases spanning the gap. CDR1 and CDR2 (germline): LNHDA, SQIVND (reference sequence). The CDR3 is CASGGADSSYNEQFF. Written as DNA, the CDR3 is TGTGCCAGTGGGGGGGCCGATAGCTCCTACAATGAGCAGTTCTTC.

Sample share makes this clone large (0.1 to 1%). The V and J genes are TRBV9 and TRBJ2-5, with TRBD1 matching 10 bases. The CDR3 spans 14 residues. Unmatched junction bases numbered 9, after V lost 6 bases and J lost 7 bases. Germline lookup yields CDR1 SGDLS and CDR2 YYNGEE. CDR3 coding DNA: TGTGCCAGCACAGGGGACAGGGGCGAGGGGACCCAGTACTTC. The encoded protein is CASTGDRGEGTQYF.

This clone was picked up a small number of times. V is TRBV7-9 and J is TRBJ1-1; D not resolved. Germline V gene data show CDR1 as SEHNR and CDR2 as FQNEAQ (reference sequence). The CDR3 contains 12 residues. V dropped 4 bases and J dropped 2 bases, with 5 bases sitting between them. The CDR3 region is CASSYKNTEAFF. CDR3 coding DNA: TGTGCCAGCAGCTATAAAAACACTGAAGCTTTCTTT.

The table lists this clone with a count of one. This chain connects TRBV5-5 to TRBJ2-5; D possibly corresponds to TRBD2 (6 bases). V lost 2 bases to trimming and J lost 4 bases, with 15 bases between them. The CDR3 is 15 amino acids. Germline V lookup: CDR1 SGHKS, CDR2 YYEKEE (reference sequence). The CDR3 sequence is CASSFELRGAETQYF. The CDR3, as DNA: TGTGCCAGCAGCTTCGAGTTGCGGGGAGCAGAGACCCAGTACTTC.

This clone was detected a few times. This chain joins TRBV19 and TRBJ2-7, with D maybe TRBD1 (6 bases). Trimming cost V 5 bases and J 2 bases, with 10 bases left between them. This CDR3 has 13 residues. Germline V gene data show CDR1 as LNHDA and CDR2 as SQIVND (reference sequence). DNA for the CDR3: TGTGCCAGTAGTTCGCAGGGGACCTACGAGCAGTACTTC. Residues: CASSSQGTYEQYF.

The CDR3, as DNA: TGTGCCAGCGGTAAGGGCCAAGAGACCCAGTACTTC. As protein: CASGKGQETQYF. This chain links TRBV27 with TRBJ2-5; D call uncertain. V was clipped by 8 bases and J by 1 base, with 8 bases between them. The CDR3 runs to 12 residues. Per germline, CDR1 MNHEY and CDR2 SMNVEV (reference sequence).

J is TRBJ2-5 and V is TRBV7-8; TRBD2 might be the D (6 bases). Trimming removed 3 bases at V and 5 bases at J, with 13 bases between. Germline CDR1 SGHVS, CDR2 FQNEAQ. CDR3 length equals 14 residues. The CDR3 DNA follows: TGTGCCAGCAGCTTGGGGTCGGCGGGGGAGACCCAGTACTTC. Protein sequence: CASSLGSAGETQYF.

The V call is TRBV7-8, the J call TRBJ1-1; TRBD1 might be the D (5 bases). CDR3 length equals 18 residues. Germline V gene data show CDR1 as SGHVS and CDR2 as FQNEAQ. Trimming took 6 bases from V and 4 from J, leaving 27 bases between them. The CDR3: CASRHRLERGRVGTEAFF. The DNA of the CDR3 is TGTGCCAGCAGACACCGCCTTGAGAGGGGAAGAGTGGGCACTGAAGCTTTCTTT.

The CDR3 spells CASSRGGQDEQFF. As DNA, the CDR3 is TGTGCCAGCAGTCGCGGGGGTCAGGATGAGCAGTTCTTC. This sequence joins TRBV6-4 and TRBJ2-1; 7 bases are shared with TRBD2. The CDR3 sequence is 13 residues long. J was trimmed by 8 bases and V by 5 bases; bases with no gene match: 6. Germline V gene sequence: CDR1 MRHNA, CDR2 SNTAGT.

The chain recombines TRBV9 with TRBJ2-5; TRBD2 might be the D (5 bases). Trimming left V 1 base short and J 1 base short, with 8 bases between. In germline, CDR1 is SGDLS, CDR2 YYNGEE. The CDR3 loop spans 14 amino acids. CDR3 sequence (DNA): TGTGCCAGCAGCGTAAAACGGGGCCAAGAGACCCAGTACTTC. Translating gives CASSVKRGQETQYF.

The chain uses TRBV4-3 and TRBJ2-7, with 12 bases matching TRBD1. The CDR3 sequence is 16 residues long. V gave up 2 bases and J gave up 3 bases; unmatched junction bases: 5. Germline loops: CDR1 LGHNA, CDR2 YSLEER. CDR3 protein: CASSQTGTGGLYEQYF. The CDR3 DNA is TGCGCCAGCAGCCAAACCGGGACAGGGGGCCTCTACGAGCAGTACTTC.

This clone was detected only a few times. The chain couples TRBV19 to TRBJ2-2; D unclear. The ends were cut back, 8 bases at V and 4 bases at J, with 14 bases in the middle. CDR1 and CDR2 (germline): LNHDA, SQIVND (reference sequence). The CDR3 contains 14 residues. The CDR3: CASLKNRATGELFF. The DNA of the CDR3 is TGTGCCAGTCTAAAGAATCGGGCCACCGGGGAGCTGTTTTTT. Variable domain in full (rest from reference TRBV19 and TRBJ2-2): DGGITQSPKYLFRKEGQNVTLSCEQNLNHDAMYWYRQDPGQGLRLIYYSQIVNDFQKGDIAEGYSVSREKKESFPLTVTSAQKNPTAFYLCASLKNRATGELFFGEGSRLTVL.

The chain carries TRBV7-9 and TRBJ2-3; 9 bases agree with TRBD2. Germline CDR1 SEHNR, CDR2 FQNEAQ (reference sequence). V was clipped by 0 bases and J by 3 bases; unmatched bases: 4. The CDR3 totals 16 residues. CDR3 sequence: CASSLAASGVTDTQYF. The CDR3 region has the DNA TGTGCCAGCAGCTTAGCTGCTAGCGGGGTAACAGATACGCAGTATTTT.

This chain joins TRBV2 and TRBJ1-6; D not certain. Trimming took off 6 bases at V and 5 bases at J, with 5 bases between the two ends. Looked up from germline, CDR1 is SNHLY and CDR2 is FYNNEI. The CDR3 is made up of 12 amino acids. CDR3 sequence: CASRRDNSPLHF. In DNA form, the CDR3 reads TGTGCCAGCAGGAGGGATAATTCACCCCTCCACTTT.